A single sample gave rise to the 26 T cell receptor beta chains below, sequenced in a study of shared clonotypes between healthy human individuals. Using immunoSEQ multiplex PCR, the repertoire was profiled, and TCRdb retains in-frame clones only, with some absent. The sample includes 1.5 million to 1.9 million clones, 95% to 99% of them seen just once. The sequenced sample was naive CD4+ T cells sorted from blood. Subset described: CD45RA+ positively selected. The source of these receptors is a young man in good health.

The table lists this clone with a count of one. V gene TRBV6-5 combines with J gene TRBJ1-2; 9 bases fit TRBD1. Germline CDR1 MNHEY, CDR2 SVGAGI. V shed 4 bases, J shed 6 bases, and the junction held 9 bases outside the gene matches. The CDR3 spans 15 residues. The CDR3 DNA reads TGTGCCAGCAGTTCCGTCAACAGGGGGCTGGATGGCTACACCTTC. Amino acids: CASSSVNRGLDGYTF.

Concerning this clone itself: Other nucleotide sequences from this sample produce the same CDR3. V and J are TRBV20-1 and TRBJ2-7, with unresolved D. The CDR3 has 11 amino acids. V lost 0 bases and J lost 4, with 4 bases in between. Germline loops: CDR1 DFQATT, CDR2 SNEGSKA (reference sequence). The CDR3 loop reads CSARDPYEQYF. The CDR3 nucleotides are TGCAGTGCTAGAGACCCGTACGAGCAGTACTTC.

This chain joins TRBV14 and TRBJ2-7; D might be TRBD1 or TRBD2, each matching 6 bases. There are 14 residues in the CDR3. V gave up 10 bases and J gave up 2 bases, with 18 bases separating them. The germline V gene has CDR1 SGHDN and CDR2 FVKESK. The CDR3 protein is CATRRLGQTYEQYF. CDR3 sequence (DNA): TGTGCCACTCGACGACTAGGACAGACCTACGAGCAGTACTTC.

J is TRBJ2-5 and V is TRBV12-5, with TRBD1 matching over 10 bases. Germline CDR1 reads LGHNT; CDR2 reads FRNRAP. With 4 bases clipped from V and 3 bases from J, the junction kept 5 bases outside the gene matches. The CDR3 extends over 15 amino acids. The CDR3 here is CASGWETGGEETQYF. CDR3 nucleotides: TGTGCTAGTGGTTGGGAGACAGGGGGCGAAGAGACCCAGTACTTC.

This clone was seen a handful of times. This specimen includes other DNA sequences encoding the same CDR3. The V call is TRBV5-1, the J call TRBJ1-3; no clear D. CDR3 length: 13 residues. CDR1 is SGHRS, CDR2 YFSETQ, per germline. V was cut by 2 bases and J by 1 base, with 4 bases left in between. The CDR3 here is CASSLGSGNTIYF. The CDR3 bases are TGCGCCAGCAGCTTAGGGTCTGGAAACACCATATATTTT. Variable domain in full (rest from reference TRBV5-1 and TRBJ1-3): KAGVTQTPRYLIKTRGQQVTLSCSPISGHRSVSWYQQTPGQGLQFLFEYFSETQRNKGNFPGRFSGRQFSNSRSEMNVSTLELGDSALYLCASSLGSGNTIYFGEGSWLTVV.

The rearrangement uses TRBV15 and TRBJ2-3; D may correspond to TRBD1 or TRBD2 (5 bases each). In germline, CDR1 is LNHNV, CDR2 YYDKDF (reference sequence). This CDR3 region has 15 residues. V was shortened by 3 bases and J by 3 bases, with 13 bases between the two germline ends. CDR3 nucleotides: TGTGCCACCAGCAGGGGGGATCTTGGGACAGATACGCAGTATTTT. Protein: CATSRGDLGTDTQYF.

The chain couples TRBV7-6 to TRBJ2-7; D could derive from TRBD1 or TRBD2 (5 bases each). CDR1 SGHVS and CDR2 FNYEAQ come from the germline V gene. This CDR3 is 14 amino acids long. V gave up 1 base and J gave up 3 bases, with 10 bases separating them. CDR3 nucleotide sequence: TGTGCCAGCAGCTTAGGTGGGGGAAACTACGAGCAGTACTTC. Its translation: CASSLGGGNYEQYF.

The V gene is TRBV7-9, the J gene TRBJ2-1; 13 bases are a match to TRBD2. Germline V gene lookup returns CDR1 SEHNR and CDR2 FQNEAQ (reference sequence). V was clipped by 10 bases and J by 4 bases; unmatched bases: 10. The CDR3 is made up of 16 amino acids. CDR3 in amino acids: CATPGLAGHSYNEQFF. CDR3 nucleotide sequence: TGTGCCACGCCGGGACTAGCGGGACACTCTTACAATGAGCAGTTCTTC.

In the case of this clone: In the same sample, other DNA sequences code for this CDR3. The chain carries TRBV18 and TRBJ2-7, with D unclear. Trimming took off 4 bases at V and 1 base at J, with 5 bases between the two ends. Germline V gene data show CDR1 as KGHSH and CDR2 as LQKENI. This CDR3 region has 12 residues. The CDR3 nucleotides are TGTGCCAGCTCACAATCTTCCTACGAGCAGTACTTC. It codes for CASSQSSYEQYF. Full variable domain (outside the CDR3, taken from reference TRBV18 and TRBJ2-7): NAGVMQNPRHLVRRRGQEARLRCSPMKGHSHVYWYRQLPEEGLKFMVYLQKENIIDESGMPKERFSAEFPKEGPSILRIQQVVRGDSAAYFCASSQSSYEQYFGPGTRLTVT.

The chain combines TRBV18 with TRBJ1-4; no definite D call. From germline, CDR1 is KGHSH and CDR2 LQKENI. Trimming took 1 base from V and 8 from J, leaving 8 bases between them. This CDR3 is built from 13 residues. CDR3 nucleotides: TGTGCCAGCTCACCACGAAGAAAAGAAAAACTGTTTTTT. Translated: CASSPRRKEKLFF.

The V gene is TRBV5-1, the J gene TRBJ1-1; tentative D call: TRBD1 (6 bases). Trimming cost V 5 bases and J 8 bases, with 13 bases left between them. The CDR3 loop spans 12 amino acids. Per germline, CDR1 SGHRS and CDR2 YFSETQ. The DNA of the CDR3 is TGCGCCAGCAGTAGGGACAACGAAGAAGCTTTCTTT. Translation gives CASSRDNEEAFF.

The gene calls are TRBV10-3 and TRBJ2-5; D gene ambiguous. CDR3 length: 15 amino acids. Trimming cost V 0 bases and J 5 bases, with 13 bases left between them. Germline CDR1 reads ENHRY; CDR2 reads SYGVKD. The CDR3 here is CAISESSLPQETQYF. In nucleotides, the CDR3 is TGTGCCATCAGTGAGTCCTCACTACCCCAGGAGACCCAGTACTTC.

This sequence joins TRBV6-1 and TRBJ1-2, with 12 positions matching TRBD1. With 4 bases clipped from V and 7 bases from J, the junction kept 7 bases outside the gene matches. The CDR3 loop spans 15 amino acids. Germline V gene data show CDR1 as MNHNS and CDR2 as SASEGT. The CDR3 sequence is CASSVLGQGAGGYTF. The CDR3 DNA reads TGTGCCAGCAGTGTGTTGGGACAGGGGGCTGGTGGCTACACCTTC.

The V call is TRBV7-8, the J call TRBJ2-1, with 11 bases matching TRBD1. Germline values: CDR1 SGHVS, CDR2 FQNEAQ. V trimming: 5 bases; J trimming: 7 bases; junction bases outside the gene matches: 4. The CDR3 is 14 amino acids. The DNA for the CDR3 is TGTGCCAGCAGCCCAGGGGACAGGGGGAATGAGCAGTTCTTC. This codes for CASSPGDRGNEQFF.

The CDR3 is CAISQGDPEQYF. The CDR3 nucleotides read TGTGCCATCAGCCAGGGGGACCCCGAGCAGTACTTC. The chain combines TRBV10-3 with TRBJ2-7, with TRBD1 matching 7 bases. The CDR3 length is 12 residues. Germline V CDR1 and CDR2: ENHRY, SYGVKD. After removal of 6 bases from V and 6 bases from J, the junction contained 5 bases not matched to a gene.

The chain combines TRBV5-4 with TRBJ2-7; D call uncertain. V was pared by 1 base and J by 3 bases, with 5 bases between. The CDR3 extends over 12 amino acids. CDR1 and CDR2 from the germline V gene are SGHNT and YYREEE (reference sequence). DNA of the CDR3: TGTGCCAGCAGCTTGAGGAGCTACGAGCAGTACTTC. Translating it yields CASSLRSYEQYF. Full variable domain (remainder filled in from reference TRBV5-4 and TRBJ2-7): ETGVTQSPTHLIKTRGQQVTLRCSSQSGHNTVSWYQQALGQGPQFIFQYYREEENGRGNFPPRFSGLQFPNYSSELNVNALELDDSALYLCASSLRSYEQYFGPGTRLTVT.

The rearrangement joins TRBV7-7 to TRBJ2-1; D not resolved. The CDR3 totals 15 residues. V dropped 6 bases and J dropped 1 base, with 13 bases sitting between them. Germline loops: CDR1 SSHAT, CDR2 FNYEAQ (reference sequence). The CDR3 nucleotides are TGTGCCAGCAGATCGCGTCGGATTTCCTACAATGAGCAGTTCTTC. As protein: CASRSRRISYNEQFF. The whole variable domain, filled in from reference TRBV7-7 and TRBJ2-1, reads GAGVSQSPRYKVTKRGQDVTLRCDPISSHATLYWYQQALGQGPEFLTYFNYEAQPDKSGLPSDRFSAERPEGSISTLTIQRTEQRDSAMYRCASRSRRISYNEQFFGPGTRLTVL.

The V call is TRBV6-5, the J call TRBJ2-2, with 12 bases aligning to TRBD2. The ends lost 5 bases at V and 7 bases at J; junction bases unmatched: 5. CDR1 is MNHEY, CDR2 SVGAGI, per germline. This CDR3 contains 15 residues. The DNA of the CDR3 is TGTGCCAGCAGTCCGGGACTAGCGGGTTACGGGGAGCTGTTTTTT. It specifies CASSPGLAGYGELFF.

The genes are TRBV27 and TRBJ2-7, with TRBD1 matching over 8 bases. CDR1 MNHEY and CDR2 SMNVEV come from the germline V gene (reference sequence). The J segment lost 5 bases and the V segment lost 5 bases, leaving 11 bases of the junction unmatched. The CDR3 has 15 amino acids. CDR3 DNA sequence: TGTGCCAGCAGTCCAGGCCAGGGGGCATGGAACGAGCAGTACTTC. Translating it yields CASSPGQGAWNEQYF.

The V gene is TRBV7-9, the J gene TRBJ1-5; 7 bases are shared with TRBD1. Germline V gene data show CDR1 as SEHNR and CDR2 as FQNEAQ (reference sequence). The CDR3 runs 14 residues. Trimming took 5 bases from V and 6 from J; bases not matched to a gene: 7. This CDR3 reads CASSPRQGFQPQHF. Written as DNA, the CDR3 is TGTGCCAGCAGCCCACGACAGGGCTTTCAGCCCCAGCATTTT.

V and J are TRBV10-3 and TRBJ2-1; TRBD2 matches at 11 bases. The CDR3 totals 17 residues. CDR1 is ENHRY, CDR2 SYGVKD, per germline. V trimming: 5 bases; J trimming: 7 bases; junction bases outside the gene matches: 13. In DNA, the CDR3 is TGTGCCATCAGTAGTTCGCCCGGGACTAGCGGTGCTAATGAGCAGTTCTTC. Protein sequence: CAISSSPGTSGANEQFF.

In nucleotides, the CDR3 is TGTGCCAGCAGTCTTACCTTCGCGAACTCCTACGAGCAGTACTTC. Encoded protein: CASSLTFANSYEQYF. The chain is built from TRBV28 and TRBJ2-7, with D uncertain. CDR1 is MDHEN and CDR2 is SYDVKM in the germline V gene. V was cut by 5 bases and J by 0 bases, with 14 bases left in between. The CDR3 has 15 residues. The variable domain in full, with the rest retrieved from reference TRBV28 and TRBJ2-7, is DVKVTQSSRYLVKRTGEKVFLECVQDMDHENMFWYRQDPGLGLRLIYFSYDVKMKEKGDIPEGYSVSREKKERFSLILESASTNQTSMYLCASSLTFANSYEQYFGPGTRLTVT.

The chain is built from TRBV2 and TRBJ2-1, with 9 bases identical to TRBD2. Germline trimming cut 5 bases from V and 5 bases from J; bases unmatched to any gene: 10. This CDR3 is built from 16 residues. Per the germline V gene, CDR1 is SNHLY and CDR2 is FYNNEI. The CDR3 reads CASSPPRGRENNEQFF. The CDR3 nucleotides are TGTGCCAGCAGTCCCCCTCGCGGGAGGGAGAACAATGAGCAGTTCTTC.

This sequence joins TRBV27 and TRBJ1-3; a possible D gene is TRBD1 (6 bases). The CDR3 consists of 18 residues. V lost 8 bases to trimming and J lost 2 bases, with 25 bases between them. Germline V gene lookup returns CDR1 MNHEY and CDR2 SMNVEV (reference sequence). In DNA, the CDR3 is TGTGCCAGCTGCCCGCGGGGGAGAGGGGGGGCGGCTGGAAACACCATATATTTT. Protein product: CASCPRGRGGAAGNTIYF.

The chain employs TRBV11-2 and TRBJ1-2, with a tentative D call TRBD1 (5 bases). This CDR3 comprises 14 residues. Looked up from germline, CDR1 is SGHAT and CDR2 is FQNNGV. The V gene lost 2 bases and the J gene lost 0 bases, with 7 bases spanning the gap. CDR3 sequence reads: CASSLSRANYGYTF. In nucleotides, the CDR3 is TGTGCCAGCAGCTTATCCAGGGCTAACTATGGCTACACCTTC.

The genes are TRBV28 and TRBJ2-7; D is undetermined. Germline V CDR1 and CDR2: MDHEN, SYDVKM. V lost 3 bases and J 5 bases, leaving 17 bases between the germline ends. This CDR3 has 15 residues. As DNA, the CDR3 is TGTGCCAGCAGTTTGGGATACCAAGGTCGCGACGAGCAGTACTTC. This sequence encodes CASSLGYQGRDEQYF. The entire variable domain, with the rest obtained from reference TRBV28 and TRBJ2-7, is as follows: DVKVTQSSRYLVKRTGEKVFLECVQDMDHENMFWYRQDPGLGLRLIYFSYDVKMKEKGDIPEGYSVSREKKERFSLILESASTNQTSMYLCASSLGYQGRDEQYFGPGTRLTVT.